This passage covers 10 T cell receptor beta chains from one sample sequenced in a study of blood T cell repertoires in COVID-19. Libraries were prepared by immunoSEQ multiplex PCR; TCRdb keeps only in-frame clonotypes and omits some of them. The sample lists approximately 250,000 clones; around 90% were seen once. Material for sequencing was peripheral blood. These receptors were obtained from a woman in her seventies with COVID-19, enrolled during active disease.

This rearrangement joins TRBV4-1 to TRBJ2-7; 10 nucleotides agree with TRBD2. Trimming removed 4 bases from V and 6 bases from J; junction bases left unmatched: 15. This CDR3 spans 17 amino acids. The germline V gene has CDR1 MGHRA and CDR2 YSYEKL. CDR3 in amino acids: CASSPTVGLAGAGEQYF. The CDR3 DNA follows: TGCGCCAGCAGCCCTACGGTAGGGCTAGCGGGAGCTGGCGAGCAGTACTTC.

This chain joins TRBV7-2 and TRBJ1-6, with 7 bases fitting TRBD1. Unmatched junction bases numbered 8, after V lost 4 bases and J lost 8 bases. CDR1 and CDR2 from the germline V gene are SGHTA and FQGNSA. This CDR3 is built from 15 residues. CDR3 loop: CASSSSTGVDSPLHF. The CDR3 nucleotides are TGTGCCAGCAGCTCCTCAACAGGGGTTGATTCACCCCTCCACTTT.

This clone appeared a single time. The chain has TRBV5-4 and TRBJ1-3; the D gene is possibly TRBD1 (5 bases). The V gene lost 7 bases and the J gene lost 0 bases, with 20 bases spanning the gap. This CDR3 contains 17 residues. Germline V gives CDR1 SGHNT, CDR2 YYREEE (reference sequence). The chain's CDR3 is CASSKSTSGDSGNTIYF. The CDR3 region has the DNA TGTGCCAGCTCTAAAAGCACGTCGGGGGACTCTGGAAACACCATATATTTT.

J is TRBJ1-1 and V is TRBV10-3; maybe TRBD1 (5 bases). CDR3 size: 15 residues. Per the germline V gene, CDR1 is ENHRY and CDR2 is SYGVKD. Trimming pared 6 bases from V and 6 bases from J, leaving 20 bases between. CDR3 amino acids: CAIRQKTEYNAEAFF. The CDR3 nucleotides are TGTGCCATCAGACAAAAGACAGAATATAACGCTGAAGCTTTCTTT.

The genes are TRBV5-1 and TRBJ1-2; D is uncertain. Germline assignment: CDR1 SGHRS and CDR2 YFSETQ. The CDR3 sequence is 15 residues long. The ends were cut back, 0 bases at V and 4 bases at J, with 13 bases in the middle. This chain's CDR3 is CASSLGTSAGYGYTF. DNA for the CDR3: TGCGCCAGCAGCTTGGGTACGAGCGCGGGCTATGGCTACACCTTC.

The chain recombines TRBV19 with TRBJ1-1; D possibly corresponds to TRBD1 (5 bases). CDR1 and CDR2 from the germline V gene are LNHDA and SQIVND (reference sequence). V gave up 4 bases and J gave up 8 bases, with 20 bases separating them. The CDR3 loop spans 15 amino acids. CDR3 DNA sequence: TGTGCCAGTAGTAGGATAATGATTCAGGGCACAGAAGCTTTCTTT. Translated: CASSRIMIQGTEAFF.

This clone appeared once. The CDR3 nucleotides read TGTGCCACCAGTGATGGGGGACTAGCGGGAGGGTACTACAATGAGCAGTTCTTC. Translated, it gives CATSDGGLAGGYYNEQFF. The chain joins TRBV24-1 to TRBJ2-1; 16 bases match TRBD2. The trim removed 3 bases at V and 3 bases at J, leaving 4 bases unmatched. The CDR3 totals 18 residues. CDR1 is KGHDR, CDR2 SFDVKD, per germline.

The V gene is TRBV19, the J gene TRBJ2-3, with 7 bases aligning to TRBD2. The CDR3 has 15 residues. The germline CDR1 and CDR2 sequences are LNHDA and SQIVND (reference sequence). V shed 3 bases, J shed 2 bases, and the junction held 5 bases outside the gene matches. CDR3 in DNA: TGTGCCAGTAGTATCAAAGCGGGGACCACAGATACGCAGTATTTT. Amino acids: CASSIKAGTTDTQYF.

The chain joins TRBV5-1 to TRBJ2-1, with D unclear. The CDR3 loop spans 13 amino acids. Trimming left V 3 bases short and J 5 bases short, with 9 bases between. Germline V lookup: CDR1 SGHRS, CDR2 YFSETQ. The CDR3 DNA is TGCGCCAGCAGCTCCCTAGAGAACAATGAGCAGTTCTTC. Amino acid sequence: CASSSLENNEQFF. Filled out from reference TRBV5-1 and TRBJ2-1, the complete variable domain reads KAGVTQTPRYLIKTRGQQVTLSCSPISGHRSVSWYQQTPGQGLQFLFEYFSETQRNKGNFPGRFSGRQFSNSRSEMNVSTLELGDSALYLCASSSLENNEQFFGPGTRLTVL.

The sample holds many counts of this clone. The V and J genes are TRBV11-2 and TRBJ1-1; D possibly corresponds to TRBD1 (6 bases). The V and J ends lost 2 bases and 3 bases respectively, with 16 bases between them. The CDR3 contains 16 residues. In germline, CDR1 is SGHAT, CDR2 FQNNGV. CDR3 in DNA: TGTGCCAGCAGCTTAAGGGGGGGCGAATGGGACACTGAAGCTTTCTTT. It translates to CASSLRGGEWDTEAFF.